This T cell receptor beta chain appears in the sequencing data of a study of CD8 T cells in ankylosing spondylitis (dated by TCRdb to the late 2010s). Background on the whole study: T cell receptor beta repertoires were profiled in healthy donors and ankylosing spondylitis patients so that disease-linked TCR variants could be found. The whole study cohort included over a hundred healthy donors and over 20 ankylosing spondylitis patients. Peripheral blood samples were taken, and synovial fluid was additionally collected from ankylosing spondylitis patients. Overall study outcomes, separate from this receptor: A CD8+ phenotype was shown by the disease-linked clones, which were found at relatively low frequencies in peripheral blood. The disease-linked clones were reported as significantly enriched in matched synovial fluid samples from ankylosing spondylitis patients. Blood from ankylosing spondylitis patients appeared to be characterized by a TCR beta motif made up of several highly homologous amino acid variants. Some TCR beta motif variants had previously been reported in synovial fluid and blood of reactive arthritis patients, which suggested common disease-initiation mechanisms.

Remarks on this clonotype: The antigen it recognizes is unknown. The input lacks base qualities; no much larger clone sits a single base away.

Inclusive of the bounding cysteine and phenylalanine, the CDR3 is 14 residues long. Just the 42-base CDR3 DNA is kept, in frame starting at base 1. After removal of 7 bases from V and 3 bases from J, the junction retains 11 bases not matched to a gene. CDR1 and CDR2 are drawn from the germline V gene: SQVTM, ANQGSEA. Sequencing was carried out with an Illumina HiSeq 2500. Quantitative 5'-RACE with molecular barcodes was the method used to prepare the TCR beta libraries. In the original analysis: Disease-linked TCR variants were identified with a new computational method built on a probabilistic model of VDJ rearrangement. TCRdb's own reprocessing of the public reads used fastp at Q25 and MiXCR and kept productive beta chains. Every entry covers one CDR3 protein and lists the most common genes and DNA from its rows. The authors' filters were not applied to this entry. For this sample the table gives about 240,000 distinct CDR3 sequences, of which roughly a tenth were detected only once. The ten largest clones add up to less than 7.5% of the sample.

The sequenced material came from blood, either unsorted or a sorted T cell fraction (not recorded which). The chain couples TRBV29-1 to TRBJ2-5; a stretch of 7 junction bases matches TRBD1. This TCR came from a male donor with ankylosing spondylitis or in good health (not recorded which). The nucleotides are TGCAGCGCCGCGAGGACAGGAGTCAAAGAGACCCAGTACTTC. Translated, this gives CSAARTGVKETQYF.